These 15 T cell receptor beta chains were sequenced from one sample in a study of T cells after yellow fever vaccination. One entry per CDR3 protein, called by TCRdb with MiXCR from the 5' RACE reads. The repertoire holds about 400,000 distinct CDR3 sequences, with 11% as singletons. The material sequenced was PBMCs, taken on the day of the first yellow fever vaccination. Source of these receptors: a man aged 18 to 29 who received the YFV17D yellow fever vaccine.

The rearrangement joins TRBV20-1 to TRBJ2-5; 9 bases match TRBD2. The germline gives CDR1 DFQATT, CDR2 SNEGSKA (reference sequence). There are 17 residues in the CDR3. Trimming at V came to 3 bases and at J to 5 bases, leaving 16 bases not matched to a gene. For the CDR3, the DNA is TGCAGTGCTAGCCCCGAGTACCTGCGGGGGGGGCAGGAGACCCAGTACTTC. Its translation: CSASPEYLRGGQETQYF.

This clonotype was counted a few times. The gene calls are TRBV28 and TRBJ2-2; no reliable D call. Looked up from germline, CDR1 is MDHEN and CDR2 is SYDVKM. The CDR3 spans 12 residues. Between the trimmed V and J ends, which lost 10 bases and 3 bases, there was a span of 9 bases. The CDR3 DNA sequence: TGTGCCACCTCAGGCTACACCGGGGAGCTGTTTTTT. This sequence encodes CATSGYTGELFF. The variable domain in full, completed from reference TRBV28 and TRBJ2-2, reads DVKVTQSSRYLVKRTGEKVFLECVQDMDHENMFWYRQDPGLGLRLIYFSYDVKMKEKGDIPEGYSVSREKKERFSLILESASTNQTSMYLCATSGYTGELFFGEGSRLTVL.

This clonotype was detected only a few times. This chain links TRBV7-9 with TRBJ1-1; no reliable D call. The V end was cut by 4 bases, the J end by 5 bases, with 14 bases between. This CDR3 region has 14 residues. Per germline, CDR1 SEHNR and CDR2 FQNEAQ (reference sequence). The CDR3 here is CASSYEQRRTEAFF. The CDR3 DNA sequence: TGTGCCAGCAGCTATGAACAGAGGAGGACTGAAGCTTTCTTT. Based on the CDR3 plus reference TRBV7-9 and TRBJ1-1, the full variable domain is DTGVSQNPRHKITKRGQNVTFRCDPISEHNRLYWYRQTLGQGPEFLTYFQNEAQLEKSRLLSDRFSAERPKGSFSTLEIQRTEQGDSAMYLCASSYEQRRTEAFFGQGTRLTVV.

The chain has TRBV19 and TRBJ2-3; no clear D gene. The germline V and J ends were trimmed by 4 bases and 5 bases, with 19 bases remaining between them. The CDR3 runs to 16 residues. Germline CDR1 and CDR2: LNHDA and SQIVND (reference sequence). CDR3 sequence reads: CASSNRYPTPGDTQYF. The CDR3 nucleotides are TGTGCCAGTAGTAACCGATACCCGACCCCTGGAGATACGCAGTATTTT.

Only a few counts were recorded for this clonotype. The V gene is TRBV6-5, the J gene TRBJ2-3, with 8 bases identical to TRBD2. In germline, CDR1 is MNHEY, CDR2 SVGAGI. The CDR3 has 15 residues. V shed 4 bases, J shed 7 bases, and the junction held 10 bases outside the gene matches. For the CDR3, the DNA is TGTGCCAGCAGTTGGGAGCGGGGGCCGGGGAATACGCAGTATTTT. Its translation is CASSWERGPGNTQYF.

This clonotype has a handful of counts. The chain joins TRBV4-1 to TRBJ1-2; no definite D call. Per the germline V gene, CDR1 is MGHRA and CDR2 is YSYEKL. CDR3 length: 15 residues. Trimming cost V 0 bases and J 5 bases, with 13 bases left between them. CDR3 region: CASSQDRGPLYGYTF. CDR3 nucleotide sequence: TGCGCCAGCAGCCAAGATCGAGGGCCATTGTATGGCTACACCTTC.

This clonotype was detected many times. V is TRBV15 and J is TRBJ2-2; TRBD1 agrees at 7 bases. V trimming: 3 bases; J trimming: 5 bases; junction bases outside the gene matches: 12. The CDR3 spans 17 residues. The germline V gene has CDR1 LNHNV and CDR2 YYDKDF (reference sequence). The CDR3 DNA follows: TGTGCCACCAGCAGCCCCAAATGGACAGGAGGAACCGGGGAGCTGTTTTTT. It yields the protein CATSSPKWTGGTGELFF.

The sample holds a few counts of this clonotype. The conserved phenylalanine or tryptophan normally closing the CDR3 is absent here, so this likely arose from a read error. The DNA is omitted, as the CDR3 cannot be located on it reliably, and the CDR3 follows TCRdb's listing. The chain uses TRBV5-1 and TRBJ2-7; whether TRBD1, the table's D call, matches the DNA was not checked. Ends included, the CDR3 has 11 residues. Germline V gene lookup returns CDR1 SGHRS and CDR2 YFSETQ. This CDR3 reads CASTKEDNSVC.

CDR3 nucleotide sequence: TGTGCCAGCAGCTTGTCCGGGGGGCGGATGGAGACCCAGTACTTC. Amino acids: CASSLSGGRMETQYF. V is TRBV7-9 and J is TRBJ2-5; D is possibly TRBD2 (7 bases). The CDR3 sequence is 15 residues long. Trimming pared 3 bases from V and 5 bases from J, leaving 16 bases between. Germline V gene data show CDR1 as SEHNR and CDR2 as FQNEAQ (reference sequence).

This clonotype was seen a few times. This sequence joins TRBV11-2 and TRBJ2-3; the D gene could be TRBD1 or TRBD2 (6 bases each). The CDR3 is 15 residues long. CDR1 and CDR2 from the germline V gene are SGHAT and FQNNGV. With 3 bases removed from V and 4 bases from J, the gap between germline ends came to 14 bases. The CDR3 here is CASSLLGGGSDTQYF. The DNA of the CDR3 is TGTGCCAGCAGCTTGTTGGGGGGCGGGTCAGATACGCAGTATTTT.

This chain uses TRBV29-1 with TRBJ1-1, with D uncertain. V was trimmed by 2 bases and J by 6 bases, leaving 13 bases between them. Germline V CDR1 and CDR2: SQVTM, ANQGSEA. The CDR3 spans 13 residues. DNA for the CDR3: TGCAGCGTTGAAAGTCCAGAGCTATCTGAAGCTTTCTTT. Its translation: CSVESPELSEAFF.

This clonotype was seen a handful of times. CDR3 sequence: CASSSGLATETQYF. The CDR3 DNA follows: TGCGCCAGCAGCTCCGGACTAGCTACGGAGACCCAGTACTTC. The chain recombines TRBV5-1 with TRBJ2-5; 8 nucleotides match TRBD2. The germline V gene encodes CDR1 SGHRS and CDR2 YFSETQ. This CDR3 comprises 14 residues. J gave up 5 bases and V 3 bases, and 6 bases lay outside the gene matches. Full variable domain (rest looked up from reference TRBV5-1 and TRBJ2-5): KAGVTQTPRYLIKTRGQQVTLSCSPISGHRSVSWYQQTPGQGLQFLFEYFSETQRNKGNFPGRFSGRQFSNSRSEMNVSTLELGDSALYLCASSSGLATETQYFGPGTRLLVL.

This clonotype was seen at least ten times. DNA of the CDR3: TGTGCCAGCAGCTTGGACTATCAAGAGACCCAGTACTTC. Encoded protein: CASSLDYQETQYF. This rearrangement joins TRBV7-3 to TRBJ2-5, with D tentatively TRBD2 (6 bases). There are 13 residues in the CDR3. The germline CDR1 and CDR2 sequences are SGHTA and FQGTGA. The germline V and J ends were trimmed by 3 bases and 2 bases, with 7 bases remaining between them.

This clonotype turned up a few times. The rearrangement links TRBV6-5 to TRBJ2-5; a weak D match, TRBD2 (5 bases). CDR3 length: 13 residues. V was pared by 3 bases and J by 5 bases, with 10 bases between. Germline CDR1 is MNHEY and CDR2 is SVGAGI. CDR3 coding DNA: TGTGCCAGCAGTTATACGGGAATCGAGACCCAGTACTTC. This codes for CASSYTGIETQYF.

The sample holds a few counts of this clonotype. The rearrangement uses TRBV7-2 and TRBJ2-7; 10 bases fit TRBD1. This CDR3 contains 14 residues. J lost 4 bases, V lost 7 bases, and 7 bases had no gene match. Germline V CDR1 and CDR2: SGHTA, FQGNSA. CDR3 sequence reads: CASTRDRGHYEQYF. The CDR3 DNA sequence: TGTGCCAGCACCCGGGACAGGGGCCATTACGAGCAGTACTTC.